The rows below give T cell receptor beta chains drawn from one sample of a study of blood T cell repertoires in COVID-19. Libraries were prepared by immunoSEQ multiplex PCR; TCRdb keeps only in-frame clonotypes and omits some of them. The repertoire consists of approximately 50,000 clones, with about 80% occurring once and the leading ten covering 20% to 30%. Material: peripheral blood. These receptors were taken from a man between 70 and 80 years old with acute or convalescent COVID-19. The CDR3 runs from the conserved cysteine through the conserved F or W. The order of the fields is clone size, D gene, J gene, V gene, CDR3 DNA, CDR3 protein. The D gene is left open where the match is weak. Some rows have no size entry. The others give once, few or many, or a class for an expanded clone.

clone_size: NA; d_call: NA; j_call: TRBJ2-7; v_call: TRBV5-5; cdr3_nt: TGTGCCAGCAGCTTGTCGCATAGCTCCTACGAGCAGTACTTC; cdr3_aa: CASSLSHSSYEQYF
clone_size: once; d_call: NA; j_call: TRBJ1-1; v_call: TRBV9; cdr3_nt: TGTGCCAGCAGCGTAACGGCAGGATCAAACACTGAAGCTTTCTTT; cdr3_aa: CASSVTAGSNTEAFF
clone_size: NA; d_call: TRBD2; j_call: TRBJ2-1; v_call: TRBV28; cdr3_nt: TGTGCCAGCAGTAGTGCCGGGACTAGCGGCGCCAATGAGCAGTTCTTC; cdr3_aa: CASSSAGTSGANEQFF
clone_size: NA; d_call: NA; j_call: TRBJ2-5; v_call: TRBV6-5; cdr3_nt: TGTGCCAGCAGCCAGCCGGGGGATCGGGGAGAGACCCAGTACTTC; cdr3_aa: CASSQPGDRGETQYF
clone_size: NA; d_call: NA; j_call: TRBJ2-1; v_call: TRBV11-2; cdr3_nt: TGTGCCAGCAGCTTAGAAGCGACGACGTTGGCTGAGCAGTTCTTC; cdr3_aa: CASSLEATTLAEQFF
clone_size: once; d_call: NA; j_call: TRBJ2-3; v_call: TRBV5-4; cdr3_nt: TGTGCCAGCAGCTTGGACGAAGCACCTAGCACAGATACGCAGTATTTT; cdr3_aa: CASSLDEAPSTDTQYF
clone_size: NA; d_call: NA; j_call: TRBJ2-2; v_call: TRBV6-6; cdr3_nt: TGTGCCAGCAGTTACGGGGCAGGGGCGAACACCGGGGAGCTGTTTTTT; cdr3_aa: CASSYGAGANTGELFF
clone_size: few; d_call: NA; j_call: TRBJ2-3; v_call: TRBV10-3; cdr3_nt: TGTGCCATCAGTGAGCCGGTCCACACAGATACGCAGTATTTT; cdr3_aa: CAISEPVHTDTQYF
clone_size: NA; d_call: TRBD2; j_call: TRBJ2-5; v_call: TRBV6-5; cdr3_nt: TGTGCCAGCAGCGGGGCGGGGGAAGAGACCCAGTACTTC; cdr3_aa: CASSGAGEETQYF
clone_size: NA; d_call: TRBD2; j_call: TRBJ2-1; v_call: TRBV6-5; cdr3_nt: TGTGCCAGCAGTCTCGACCTAGCGGGGTACAATGAGCAGTTCTTC; cdr3_aa: CASSLDLAGYNEQFF
clone_size: NA; d_call: NA; j_call: TRBJ1-4; v_call: TRBV28; cdr3_nt: TGTGCCATTCGGAGGGCAGCTAATGAAAAACTGTTTTTT; cdr3_aa: CAIRRAANEKLFF
clone_size: few; d_call: TRBD1; j_call: TRBJ1-6; v_call: TRBV30; cdr3_nt: TGTGCCTGGAGTCCCGGGACAGCCAATTCACCCCTCCACTTT; cdr3_aa: CAWSPGTANSPLHF
clone_size: NA; d_call: TRBD1; j_call: TRBJ2-5; v_call: TRBV4-2; cdr3_nt: TGTGCCAGCAGCCAAGTCCTGGACAGGGGGCAGGAGACCCAGTACTTC; cdr3_aa: CASSQVLDRGQETQYF
clone_size: few; d_call: NA; j_call: TRBJ1-4; v_call: TRBV7-9; cdr3_nt: TGTGCCAGCAGACAGGGCGGATATGAAAAACTGTTTTTT; cdr3_aa: CASRQGGYEKLFF
clone_size: medium-sized; d_call: TRBD1; j_call: TRBJ2-3; v_call: TRBV19; cdr3_nt: TGTGCCAGTAGTATAGATCGGACAGGGTTTTTGGATACGCAGTATTTT; cdr3_aa: CASSIDRTGFLDTQYF
clone_size: NA; d_call: TRBD1; j_call: TRBJ1-5; v_call: TRBV6-5; cdr3_nt: TGTGCCAGCAGTATTGGGACAGGGGGGAATCAGCCCCAGCATTTT; cdr3_aa: CASSIGTGGNQPQHF
clone_size: NA; d_call: NA; j_call: TRBJ2-7; v_call: TRBV11-3; cdr3_nt: TGTGCCAGCAGCTTAGGACTGCGGGACAGCGAGCAGTACTTC; cdr3_aa: CASSLGLRDSEQYF
clone_size: NA; d_call: TRBD1; j_call: TRBJ1-5; v_call: TRBV2; cdr3_nt: TGTGCCAGCGTACCGGGACAGGGACATCAGCCCCAGCATTTT; cdr3_aa: CASVPGQGHQPQHF
clone_size: NA; d_call: NA; j_call: TRBJ1-1; v_call: TRBV7-2; cdr3_nt: TGTGCCAGCAGCCCCAGAGGTGATGAAGCTTTCTTT; cdr3_aa: CASSPRGDEAFF
clone_size: once; d_call: NA; j_call: TRBJ1-2; v_call: TRBV6-4; cdr3_nt: TGTGCCAGCAGTGTCGGGATGGACGGGTACGGCTACACCTTC; cdr3_aa: CASSVGMDGYGYTF
clone_size: NA; d_call: NA; j_call: TRBJ1-1; v_call: TRBV6-5; cdr3_nt: TGTGCCAGCAGTTACGATGGCCCCTGGAACACTGAAGCTTTCTTT; cdr3_aa: CASSYDGPWNTEAFF
clone_size: NA; d_call: NA; j_call: TRBJ2-3; v_call: TRBV7-3; cdr3_nt: TGTGCCAGCAGCTTAGGGGGGGCCGCAGATACGCAGTATTTT; cdr3_aa: CASSLGGAADTQYF
clone_size: NA; d_call: NA; j_call: TRBJ2-3; v_call: TRBV23-1; cdr3_nt: TGCGCCAGCAGTCAATGGGGGGACCTGGGCGCAGATACGCAGTATTTT; cdr3_aa: CASSQWGDLGADTQYF
clone_size: once; d_call: TRBD2; j_call: TRBJ2-1; v_call: TRBV6-2/TRBV6-3; cdr3_nt: TGTGCCAGCAGCCTAGGCCGACTAGCGGGCTCCTACAATGAGCAGTTCTTC; cdr3_aa: CASSLGRLAGSYNEQFF
clone_size: once; d_call: NA; j_call: TRBJ2-5; v_call: TRBV4-3; cdr3_nt: TGCGCCAGCAGCCAAGCTGGCAGGTATGGAGAGACCCAGTACTTC; cdr3_aa: CASSQAGRYGETQYF
clone_size: NA; d_call: NA; j_call: TRBJ2-7; v_call: TRBV4-1; cdr3_nt: TGCGCCAGCAGCCAATCAACAGGGTTCTACGAGCAGTACTTC; cdr3_aa: CASSQSTGFYEQYF
clone_size: NA; d_call: NA; j_call: TRBJ2-3; v_call: TRBV19; cdr3_nt: TGTGCCAGTAGTATAGGTCAGGGAACAGATACGCAGTATTTT; cdr3_aa: CASSIGQGTDTQYF
clone_size: NA; d_call: NA; j_call: TRBJ2-2; v_call: TRBV24-1; cdr3_nt: TGTGCCACCAGTGATCCGGGGCGGGAAACCGGGGAGCTGTTTTTT; cdr3_aa: CATSDPGRETGELFF
clone_size: NA; d_call: NA; j_call: TRBJ2-1; v_call: TRBV21-1; cdr3_nt: TGTGCCAGCCGGGACAGGTTGGTCAATGAGCAGTTCTTC; cdr3_aa: CASRDRLVNEQFF
clone_size: NA; d_call: NA; j_call: TRBJ1-1; v_call: TRBV5-1; cdr3_nt: TGCGCCAGCAGCTCGAACGACAGACGCACTGAAGCTTTCTTT; cdr3_aa: CASSSNDRRTEAFF
clone_size: NA; d_call: TRBD2; j_call: TRBJ2-7; v_call: TRBV7-2; cdr3_nt: TGTGCCAGCAGCTCAGGACTAGCGGGGCTCTCCTACGAGCAGTACTTC; cdr3_aa: CASSSGLAGLSYEQYF
clone_size: NA; d_call: NA; j_call: TRBJ1-1; v_call: TRBV15; cdr3_nt: TGTGCCACCAGCAGGGTAGAGAACACTGAAGCTTTCTTT; cdr3_aa: CATSRVENTEAFF
clone_size: medium-sized; d_call: NA; j_call: TRBJ1-5; v_call: TRBV28; cdr3_nt: TGTGCCAGCAGCGAGATACAGGGAAATCAGCCCCAGCATTTT; cdr3_aa: CASSEIQGNQPQHF
clone_size: NA; d_call: TRBD2; j_call: TRBJ2-1; v_call: TRBV7-4; cdr3_nt: TGTGCCAGCAGCTCCCAACAGACTAGCGGGTGGCCCAACTCCTACAATGAGCAGTTCTTC; cdr3_aa: CASSSQQTSGWPNSYNEQFF
clone_size: few; d_call: NA; j_call: TRBJ2-5; v_call: TRBV2; cdr3_nt: TGTGCCAGCAGCTATCGTACAGGGCAGGAGGAGACCCAGTACTTC; cdr3_aa: CASSYRTGQEETQYF
clone_size: NA; d_call: TRBD1; j_call: TRBJ1-3; v_call: TRBV11-1; cdr3_nt: TGTGCCAGCAGCCGGGGACAGGCTGGAAACACCATATATTTT; cdr3_aa: CASSRGQAGNTIYF
clone_size: medium-sized; d_call: NA; j_call: TRBJ1-4; v_call: TRBV6-1; cdr3_nt: TGTGCCAGCAGTGACCTCCGTTCTACTAATGAAAAACTGTTTTTT; cdr3_aa: CASSDLRSTNEKLFF